Presented here are 26 T cell receptor beta chains from one specimen sequenced in a study of blood T cell repertoires in COVID-19 (dated by TCRdb to 2019 to 2021). The library was built by means of the immunoSEQ multiplex PCR assay. Held by TCRdb, this immuneACCESS table contains in-frame sequences only and omits some clones. Under half of the omission traces to an unresolved V gene where checked; the cause of the rest is unknown. This sample has roughly 140,000 clones in its table, and 85% to 90% of those were observed once. 8% to 13% of the sample belongs to the ten largest clones. Sequenced input: peripheral blood. These receptors originate from a woman over 75 with acute or convalescent COVID-19.

This chain links TRBV4-3 with TRBJ1-3; 7 positions match TRBD1. Germline V lookup: CDR1 LGHNA, CDR2 YSLEER. Unmatched junction bases numbered 7, after V lost 3 bases and J lost 5 bases. This CDR3 region has 15 residues. The CDR3 nucleotides read TGCGCCAGCAGCCAGGTGACAGGGTTGAGAAACACCATATATTTT. Translating it yields CASSQVTGLRNTIYF.

This rearrangement joins TRBV7-8 to TRBJ2-1; 14 bases map to TRBD2. With V trimmed by 5 bases and J by 6 bases, 6 bases remained unmatched. The CDR3 loop spans 16 amino acids. Germline CDR1 SGHVS, CDR2 FQNEAQ. CDR3 DNA: TGTGCCAGCAGCCTCATAGGGACTAGCGGGGGCAATGAGCAGTTCTTC. It encodes CASSLIGTSGGNEQFF.

V is TRBV12-3 or TRBV12-4 and J is TRBJ2-7; TRBD1 aligns across 8 bases. CDR3 length: 13 residues. Trimming cost V 4 bases and J 7 bases; bases outside gene matches: 6. The CDR3 protein is CASSSDRVWEQYF. Written as DNA, the CDR3 is TGTGCCAGCAGTTCGGACAGGGTCTGGGAGCAGTACTTC.

This clone was counted once. The rearrangement uses TRBV5-1 and TRBJ1-1, with D possibly TRBD1 on 5 matching bases. The germline V gene encodes CDR1 SGHRS and CDR2 YFSETQ. The CDR3 is 15 residues long. The V gene lost 0 bases and the J gene lost 1 base, with 10 bases spanning the gap. The CDR3 loop reads CASSLALGQNTEAFF. The CDR3 DNA follows: TGCGCCAGCAGCTTGGCCCTGGGGCAGAACACTGAAGCTTTCTTT. The full variable domain, its missing parts supplied by reference TRBV5-1 and TRBJ1-1, is KAGVTQTPRYLIKTRGQQVTLSCSPISGHRSVSWYQQTPGQGLQFLFEYFSETQRNKGNFPGRFSGRQFSNSRSEMNVSTLELGDSALYLCASSLALGQNTEAFFGQGTRLTVV.

This chain uses TRBV27 with TRBJ2-3; 9 nucleotides line up with TRBD2. V lost 2 bases, J lost 6 bases, and 6 bases stayed unmatched. Germline CDR1 and CDR2: MNHEY and SMNVEV (reference sequence). This CDR3 contains 15 residues. The CDR3 DNA reads TGTGCCAGCAGTTTAGTCGGACTAGCGTCGGATACGCAGTATTTT. Translation gives CASSLVGLASDTQYF.

The CDR3 coding sequence is TGTGCCTGGAATCCCCCTCCCGGGGAGCTGTTTTTT. Protein: CAWNPPPGELFF. The J gene is TRBJ2-2, the V gene TRBV30; D is unresolved. The CDR3 contains 12 residues. Germline assignment: CDR1 GTSNPN and CDR2 SVGIG (reference sequence). Trimming cost V 4 bases and J 6 bases, with 9 bases left between them.

The chain uses TRBV7-2 and TRBJ1-6, with TRBD1 as a possible D gene (6 bases). Germline V gene sequence: CDR1 SGHTA, CDR2 FQGNSA. The CDR3 is 15 residues long. Trimming shortened V by 0 bases and J by 7 bases, and 10 bases separated the two germline ends. CDR3 DNA: TGTGCCAGCAGCTTAGCGGACAGAAGAAATTCACCCCTCCACTTT. Amino acids: CASSLADRRNSPLHF.

This sequence joins TRBV5-1 and TRBJ2-5; D is uncertain. V lost 4 bases and J lost 3, with 10 bases in between. CDR3 length equals 13 residues. Germline CDR1 SGHRS, CDR2 YFSETQ. CDR3 DNA: TGCGCCAGCAGCAGCACCCCCGAAGAGACCCAGTACTTC. Translating gives CASSSTPEETQYF.

V and J are TRBV11-1 and TRBJ2-3; 7 nucleotides align to TRBD1. V dropped 6 bases and J dropped 3; count of bases not matched to a gene: 9. The CDR3 is made up of 15 amino acids. Germline values: CDR1 SGHAT, CDR2 FQDESV (reference sequence). DNA for the CDR3: TGTGCCAGCAGGAGAACCGGGACAGTGACAGATACGCAGTATTTT. As protein: CASRRTGTVTDTQYF.

V and J are TRBV4-3 and TRBJ2-7; tentatively, D is TRBD1 (5 bases). V lost 2 bases, J lost 1 base, and 12 bases lay in between. Germline CDR1 LGHNA, CDR2 YSLEER. This CDR3 is built from 15 residues. CDR3 sequence reads: CASSQIWGGSYEQYF. The CDR3 DNA reads as TGCGCCAGCAGCCAAATATGGGGCGGATCCTACGAGCAGTACTTC.

The chain has TRBV7-2 and TRBJ1-6, with D perhaps TRBD1 (5 bases). The V gene lost 1 base and the J gene lost 9 bases, with 16 bases spanning the gap. The germline CDR1 and CDR2 sequences are SGHTA and FQGNSA. The length of the CDR3 is 16 residues. In nucleotides, the CDR3 is TGTGCCAGCAGCTTAGGAGTGGGGGGGTTGGGTTCACCCCTCCACTTT. The encoded protein is CASSLGVGGLGSPLHF. Full variable domain (outside the CDR3, taken from reference TRBV7-2 and TRBJ1-6): GAGVSQSPSNKVTEKGKDVELRCDPISGHTALYWYRQSLGQGLEFLIYFQGNSAPDKSGLPSDRFSAERTGGSVSTLTIQRTQQEDSAVYLCASSLGVGGLGSPLHFGNGTRLTVT.

This clone was counted once. V is TRBV12-3 or TRBV12-4 and J is TRBJ1-2; 7 bases are a match to TRBD1. Trimming removed 6 bases from V and 2 bases from J; junction bases left unmatched: 3. The CDR3 is made up of 13 amino acids. CDR3 nucleotides: TGTGCCAGCAGAGGGGACAGCAACTATGGCTACACCTTC. Translation: CASRGDSNYGYTF.

The genes are TRBV18 and TRBJ2-5; tentatively, D is TRBD2 (6 bases). V gave up 0 bases and J gave up 5 bases, with 16 bases separating them. There are 16 residues in the CDR3. Germline CDR1 is KGHSH and CDR2 is LQKENI. Here the CDR3 reads CASSPPELAGTETQYF. As DNA, the CDR3 is TGTGCCAGCTCACCACCCGAACTAGCAGGGACGGAGACCCAGTACTTC.

This sequence joins TRBV9 and TRBJ2-7; 8 nucleotides agree with TRBD1. J gave up 4 bases and V 0 bases, and 3 bases lay outside the gene matches. Germline-derived CDR1 and CDR2 are SGDLS and YYNGEE. The CDR3 consists of 14 residues. This chain's CDR3 is CASSVGQGFYEQYF. DNA of the CDR3: TGTGCCAGCAGCGTAGGACAGGGGTTTTACGAGCAGTACTTC.

The chain has TRBV5-6 and TRBJ1-6, with 7 bases lining up with TRBD1. CDR3 length equals 14 residues. The V gene end was trimmed by 4 bases and the J gene end by 6 bases; junction bases not matched to a gene: 4. The germline CDR1 and CDR2 sequences are SGHDT and YYEEEE. The CDR3, as DNA: TGTGCCAGCAGCCCGGGACAGCTTAATTCACCCCTCCACTTT. Its protein is CASSPGQLNSPLHF. The full variable domain, rest sourced from reference TRBV5-6 and TRBJ1-6, is DAGVTQSPTHLIKTRGQQVTLRCSPKSGHDTVSWYQQALGQGPQFIFQYYEEEERQRGNFPDRFSGHQFPNYSSELNVNALLLGDSALYLCASSPGQLNSPLHFGNGTRLTVT.

The rearrangement joins TRBV18 to TRBJ1-1; D is unresolved. Germline assignment: CDR1 KGHSH and CDR2 LQKENI. The germline V and J ends were trimmed by 0 bases and 1 base, with 9 bases remaining between them. The CDR3 contains 15 residues. This CDR3 is CASSPPLAKNTEAFF. CDR3 nucleotide sequence: TGTGCCAGCTCACCACCGTTAGCCAAGAACACTGAAGCTTTCTTT. The whole variable domain, filled in from reference TRBV18 and TRBJ1-1, reads NAGVMQNPRHLVRRRGQEARLRCSPMKGHSHVYWYRQLPEEGLKFMVYLQKENIIDESGMPKERFSAEFPKEGPSILRIQQVVRGDSAAYFCASSPPLAKNTEAFFGQGTRLTVV.

Only a few counts were recorded for this clone. The rearrangement uses TRBV7-2 and TRBJ1-2; D gene uncertain. CDR3 size: 16 residues. V was cut by 2 bases and J by 4 bases, with 17 bases left in between. Germline V gene lookup returns CDR1 SGHTA and CDR2 FQGNSA. This CDR3 reads CASSLNPAALGYGYTF. CDR3 nucleotide sequence: TGTGCCAGCAGCTTAAACCCGGCGGCGCTGGGCTATGGCTACACCTTC.

The chain has TRBV7-2 and TRBJ1-1; D might be TRBD1 (5 bases). The CDR3 is made up of 14 amino acids. Trimming took 2 bases from V and 3 from J, leaving 10 bases between them. CDR1 SGHTA and CDR2 FQGNSA come from the germline V gene. CDR3 protein: CASSLFPGDTEAFF. The DNA of the CDR3 is TGTGCCAGCAGCTTATTCCCGGGGGACACTGAAGCTTTCTTT.

This clone has more than one count but fewer than ten. Other nucleotide sequences from this sample produce the same CDR3. The gene calls are TRBV5-1 and TRBJ2-5, with 12 bases that match TRBD2. This CDR3 comprises 13 residues. The trim removed 4 bases at V and 5 bases at J, leaving 0 bases unmatched. Germline assignment: CDR1 SGHRS and CDR2 YFSETQ. As DNA, the CDR3 is TGCGCCAGCAGCGGACTAGCGGGGGAGACCCAGTACTTC. Encoded protein: CASSGLAGETQYF.

V usage is TRBV5-1 and J usage is TRBJ1-1; a weak D match, TRBD1 (5 bases). Looked up from germline, CDR1 is SGHRS and CDR2 is YFSETQ. Trimming shortened V by 5 bases and J by 0 bases, and 11 bases separated the two germline ends. The CDR3 loop spans 14 amino acids. The CDR3 DNA is TGCGCCAGCAGGCGCCGGGGGGTGAACACTGAAGCTTTCTTT. It encodes CASRRRGVNTEAFF.

This clone was seen just once. This chain joins TRBV7-9 and TRBJ1-2, with TRBD1 identical over 10 bases. Looked up from germline, CDR1 is SEHNR and CDR2 is FQNEAQ (reference sequence). The CDR3 runs 16 residues. The V and J ends lost 5 bases and 8 bases, in that order; junction bases with no gene match: 14. The CDR3 DNA sequence: TGTGCCAGCAGCCCGGGGACAGGGGACGCCCATGAAGGCTACACCTTC. It is translated as CASSPGTGDAHEGYTF.

The rearrangement links TRBV14 to TRBJ2-1; the match to TRBD2 covers 13 bases. The V gene end was trimmed by 3 bases and the J gene end by 7 bases; junction bases not matched to a gene: 12. Looked up from germline, CDR1 is SGHDN and CDR2 is FVKESK. The CDR3 is made up of 18 amino acids. CDR3 in DNA: TGTGCCAGCAGCCAGCAAACTACTAGCGGGGGGGCCTTAAATGAGCAGTTCTTC. It encodes CASSQQTTSGGALNEQFF.

The V and J genes are TRBV11-2 and TRBJ2-7; D possibly corresponds to TRBD1 (6 bases). The germline V gene encodes CDR1 SGHAT and CDR2 FQNNGV. Trimming took 1 base from V and 6 from J, leaving 10 bases between them. The CDR3 is 13 amino acids. The CDR3 DNA sequence: TGTGCCAGCAGCTTAGCAGACAGGATCGAGCAGTACTTC. This sequence encodes CASSLADRIEQYF.

The V gene is TRBV5-1, the J gene TRBJ1-2; D might be TRBD1 (6 bases). Germline V gene data show CDR1 as SGHRS and CDR2 as YFSETQ. Trimming took off 4 bases at V and 1 base at J, with 11 bases between the two ends. The CDR3 is made up of 14 amino acids. CDR3 sequence reads: CASSPGGLNYGYTF. The CDR3 nucleotides read TGCGCCAGCAGCCCGGGGGGGCTTAACTATGGCTACACCTTC.

V usage is TRBV11-2 and J usage is TRBJ2-5; tentative D call: TRBD1 (6 bases). Trimming took off 3 bases at V and 3 bases at J, with 11 bases between the two ends. The CDR3 is made up of 14 amino acids. Germline lookup yields CDR1 SGHAT and CDR2 FQNNGV. CDR3 in amino acids: CASSFQGKEETQYF. CDR3 coding DNA: TGTGCCAGCAGCTTCCAGGGGAAAGAAGAGACCCAGTACTTC.

A single count supports this clone. The genes are TRBV19 and TRBJ1-3; tentatively, D is TRBD1 (5 bases). CDR1 is LNHDA, CDR2 SQIVND, per germline (reference sequence). This CDR3 spans 15 amino acids. V was cut by 7 bases and J by 2 bases, with 15 bases left in between. In DNA form, the CDR3 reads TGTGCCAGTACTTTCCCGACAGCACCTGGAAACACCATATATTTT. Translation gives CASTFPTAPGNTIYF.